The clone carrying this TCR beta chain was observed at least ten times. Amplified TCR beta CDR3 regions derived from RNA transcripts. Researchers ran a first-round RT-PCR on the TCR CDR3 using the HTBI primer set. MiXCR, applied by TCRdb to the multiplex PCR reads, yields one record per CDR3 protein. The table includes about 210,000 distinct CDR3 sequences, roughly 18% detected once. The junction had 6 bases not matched to a gene; V was cut back by 4 bases and J by 4 bases. The CDR3 contains 14 residues. Per germline, CDR1 SGHVS and CDR2 FNYEAQ. This specimen comes from a study of T cells in Graves' hyperthyroidism and ophthalmopathy. Study as a whole: Once the initial diagnosis was made, peripheral blood was obtained before any treatment.

This chain links TRBV7-6 with TRBJ2-7, with 8 nucleotides matching TRBD2. The TCR sequence derives from a man aged 35 to 55 with Graves' hyperthyroidism. Sequenced: blood. The CDR3 nucleotides are TGTGCCAGCAGCTCAAACGGGGGGGAGTACGAGCAGTACTTC. This gives the protein CASSSNGGEYEQYF.